These 15 T cell receptor beta chains were sequenced from one sample in a study of shared clonotypes between healthy human individuals. The assay was immunoSEQ multiplex PCR, and TCRdb's table has in-frame clones only and misses some. The sample comprises about 1 million clones, roughly 75% of which are singletons, and approximately 1.5% rests with the top ten. Sequencing was carried out using memory CD4+ T cells sorted from blood. The sample's subset: CD45RA-negative fraction. These receptors were obtained from a man aged 18 to 30 in good health.

This chain links TRBV4-1 with TRBJ2-1; maybe TRBD2 (6 bases). With 4 bases removed from V and 0 bases from J, the gap between germline ends came to 10 bases. Germline CDR1 is MGHRA and CDR2 is YSYEKL. There are 15 residues in the CDR3. CDR3: CASSLIADSYNEQFF. The DNA for the CDR3 is TGCGCCAGCAGCCTTATAGCGGACTCCTACAATGAGCAGTTCTTC.

The sample holds a few counts of this clone. V is TRBV10-2 and J is TRBJ1-1; D is ambiguous. CDR1 is WSHSY and CDR2 is SAAADI in the germline V gene. The CDR3 has 16 amino acids. Trimming removed 0 bases from V and 0 bases from J, with 11 bases in between. DNA of the CDR3: TGCGCCAGCAGTGAGTCCAGGATCAGCTTGAACACTGAAGCTTTCTTT. Protein product: CASSESRISLNTEAFF.

This rearrangement joins TRBV6-1 to TRBJ1-6, with D perhaps matching TRBD1 (6 bases). Germline V CDR1 and CDR2: MNHNS, SASEGT. This CDR3 is built from 15 residues. V lost 4 bases to trimming and J lost 9 bases, with 16 bases between them. In DNA form, the CDR3 reads TGTGCCAGCAGTGGGGGGACAAATCTAGGTTCACCCCTCCACTTT. It translates to CASSGGTNLGSPLHF.

The chain links TRBV11-3 to TRBJ1-5, with 8 bases matching TRBD1. The germline gives CDR1 SGHNT, CDR2 YENEEA. The J segment lost 2 bases and the V segment lost 6 bases, leaving 12 bases of the junction unmatched. The CDR3 is 17 residues long. The CDR3 DNA reads as TGTGCCAGCAGACCCCGGGAGGACAGGGAGGGCAATCAGCCCCAGCATTTT. It codes for CASRPREDREGNQPQHF.

To note about this clone: The identical CDR3 is also encoded by other nucleotide sequences in the sample. V and J are TRBV7-2 and TRBJ2-2; D gene unclear. The V gene lost 2 bases and the J gene lost 1 base, with 2 bases spanning the gap. The CDR3 is 13 amino acids. Germline V gene lookup returns CDR1 SGHTA and CDR2 FQGNSA. This CDR3 is CASSLLNTGELFF. Written as DNA, the CDR3 is TGTGCCAGCAGCTTACTGAACACCGGGGAGCTGTTTTTT.

This chain joins TRBV2 and TRBJ1-2; D call uncertain. The V end lost 2 bases, the J end lost 3 bases, and 10 bases lay between the germline ends. Germline loops: CDR1 SNHLY, CDR2 FYNNEI. The CDR3 spans 14 residues. The CDR3 DNA reads TGTGCCAGCAGTGAAACAGAGGTTGACTATGGCTACACCTTC. Its protein is CASSETEVDYGYTF.

In its sample, this clone was seen many times. V usage is TRBV7-6 and J usage is TRBJ2-3; the D gene is possibly TRBD1 (5 bases). The CDR3 covers 14 residues. The germline V gene encodes CDR1 SGHVS and CDR2 FNYEAQ. V was cut by 5 bases and J by 1 base, with 10 bases left in between. The CDR3 nucleotides are TGTGCCAGCAGCCCGCCCAGGGGCACAGATACGCAGTATTTT. This gives the protein CASSPPRGTDTQYF.

This clone has more than one count but fewer than ten. This chain joins TRBV27 and TRBJ1-1; TRBD1 matches 12 bases. V lost 5 bases to trimming and J lost 0 bases; unmatched junction nucleotides: 4. CDR1 and CDR2 (germline): MNHEY, SMNVEV (reference sequence). This CDR3 has 16 amino acids. This chain's CDR3 is CASSPGTGGLNTEAFF. In nucleotides, the CDR3 is TGTGCCAGCAGTCCTGGGACAGGGGGCTTGAACACTGAAGCTTTCTTT.

Turning to this clone: Different DNA sequences within this sample yield the same CDR3. V and J are TRBV18 and TRBJ2-7; D unclear. From germline, CDR1 is KGHSH and CDR2 LQKENI. Trimming pared 2 bases from V and 3 bases from J, leaving 8 bases between. This CDR3 spans 13 amino acids. The CDR3 nucleotides read TGTGCCAGCTCACCAGGCACGGTCTACGAGCAGTACTTC. Translation gives CASSPGTVYEQYF.

This clone was seen only once. This chain connects TRBV7-2 to TRBJ2-1, with 8 nucleotides matching TRBD1. Germline V gene data show CDR1 as SGHTA and CDR2 as FQGNSA. The CDR3 consists of 14 residues. Losses at the gene ends were 3 bases for V and 4 bases for J; bases not matched to a gene: 2. The CDR3 is CASSLGDRYNEQFF. CDR3 sequence (DNA): TGTGCCAGCAGCTTGGGGGACAGGTACAATGAGCAGTTCTTC.

The V and J genes are TRBV7-9 and TRBJ1-6; D gene uncertain. Germline CDR1 is SEHNR and CDR2 is FQNEAQ (reference sequence). V was shortened by 5 bases and J by 14 bases, with 16 bases between the two germline ends. The CDR3 length is 13 residues. The CDR3 sequence is CASSPPSNWALHF. The CDR3 DNA follows: TGTGCCAGCAGCCCACCGTCGAATTGGGCCCTCCACTTT.

V is TRBV6-5 and J is TRBJ1-4; a possible D gene is TRBD1 (6 bases). V was cut by 6 bases and J by 5 bases, with 13 bases left in between. The germline CDR1 and CDR2 sequences are MNHEY and SVGAGI. The CDR3 consists of 14 residues. The DNA for the CDR3 is TGTGCCAGCAGCCGACAGGCCGTAAATGAAAAACTGTTTTTT. This gives the protein CASSRQAVNEKLFF.

The chain couples TRBV19 to TRBJ2-1, with TRBD2 matching over 7 bases. V was clipped by 7 bases and J by 0 bases; unmatched bases: 6. In germline, CDR1 is LNHDA, CDR2 SQIVND (reference sequence). This CDR3 has 15 amino acids. The CDR3 sequence: CASKVGGSSYNEQFF. The CDR3 region has the DNA TGTGCCAGTAAGGTGGGGGGGAGCTCCTACAATGAGCAGTTCTTC.

The rearrangement joins TRBV7-9 to TRBJ2-3, with D perhaps being TRBD1 or TRBD2 (5 bases each). This CDR3 has 14 residues. Between the trimmed V and J ends, which lost 1 base and 4 bases, there was a span of 9 bases. Germline assignment: CDR1 SEHNR and CDR2 FQNEAQ (reference sequence). This CDR3 is CASSLGGISDTQYF. CDR3 bases: TGTGCCAGCAGCTTAGGGGGGATCTCAGATACGCAGTATTTT.

This chain joins TRBV28 and TRBJ1-6; D not resolved. The CDR3 has 14 residues. V shed 4 bases and J shed 4 bases, with 8 bases lying between them. Germline assignment: CDR1 MDHEN and CDR2 SYDVKM. CDR3: CASSSQSYNSPLHF. The CDR3 nucleotides are TGTGCCAGCAGTTCGCAGAGTTATAATTCACCCCTCCACTTT. The full variable domain, in which reference TRBV28 and TRBJ1-6 provide the parts outside the CDR3, is DVKVTQSSRYLVKRTGEKVFLECVQDMDHENMFWYRQDPGLGLRLIYFSYDVKMKEKGDIPEGYSVSREKKERFSLILESASTNQTSMYLCASSSQSYNSPLHFGNGTRLTVT.